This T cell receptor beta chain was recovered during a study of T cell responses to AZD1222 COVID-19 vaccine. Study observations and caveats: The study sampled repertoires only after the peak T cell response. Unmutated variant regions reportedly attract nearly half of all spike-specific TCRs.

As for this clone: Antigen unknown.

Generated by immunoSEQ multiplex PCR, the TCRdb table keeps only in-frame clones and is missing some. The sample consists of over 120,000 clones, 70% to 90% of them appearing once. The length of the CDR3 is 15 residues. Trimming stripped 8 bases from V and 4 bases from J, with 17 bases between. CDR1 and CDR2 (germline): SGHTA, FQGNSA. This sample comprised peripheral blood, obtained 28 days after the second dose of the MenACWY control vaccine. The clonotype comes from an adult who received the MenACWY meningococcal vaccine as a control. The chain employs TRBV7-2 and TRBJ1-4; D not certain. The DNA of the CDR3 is TGTGCCAGCGCTAACTTCGGGTTCCTTAATGAAAAACTGTTTTTT. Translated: CASANFGFLNEKLFF.